This paragraph covers one TCR beta chain sequence. The antigen remains undetermined. Together with a sample-barcoded 5' primer, a J-beta primer mix was included in a second PCR lasting 7 to 11 cycles. TCRdb itself ran the 5' RACE reads through MiXCR, one entry per CDR3 protein. The sample has under 1,000,000 distinct CDR3 sequences, about half seen once. The CDR3 contains 17 residues. Germline assignment: CDR1 PRHDT and CDR2 FYEKMQ (reference sequence). Trimming cost V 3 bases and J 6 bases; bases outside gene matches: 13. These data are taken from a study of blood T cells in healthy people across ages. Notes on the study in general: Relative to aged donors, long-lived donors carried more naive CD4+ cells and displayed higher diversity. Per million T cells, TCR beta diversity dropped roughly linearly as age increased.

J is TRBJ2-1 and V is TRBV13, with 8 bases identical to TRBD2. The receptor was derived from a man aged 80 or over in good health. The sequenced sample consisted of blood. The DNA of the CDR3 is TGTGCCAGCAGCTTTAGGGGGGCGGGGACTAGGGCCAATGAGCAGTTCTTC. Amino acids: CASSFRGAGTRANEQFF.